The T cell receptor beta chain under discussion was sequenced for a study of blood T cell repertoires in COVID-19. Study-wide context: PBMCs, B-cell-depleted T cells, or T cells were the source of the cDNA or gDNA that made up the material.

Seattle researchers signed up patients amid active infection and tracked them longitudinally. V shed 6 bases, J shed 4 bases, and the junction held 8 bases outside the gene matches. This CDR3 is 16 amino acids long. From germline, CDR1 is LNHDA and CDR2 SQIVND (reference sequence). Original methodology: From reference gene primer amplification, estimates of nucleated cell counts were derived. The protocol was immunoSEQ multiplex PCR, while the TCRdb copy is restricted to in-frame clones and leaves out a portion. The V and J calls and clone size are taken from that table; D and trimming were inferred from the DNA. Among approximately 90,000 clones listed, about four fifths were seen once.

Specimen: peripheral blood. The clonotype was recovered from a man in his 70s with COVID-19, enrolled during active disease. The chain is built from TRBV19 and TRBJ2-1, with 11 bases identical to TRBD2. CDR3 protein: CASSGLAGLSYNEQFF. Written as DNA, the CDR3 is TGTGCCAGTAGCGGACTAGCGGGCCTTTCTTACAATGAGCAGTTCTTC.